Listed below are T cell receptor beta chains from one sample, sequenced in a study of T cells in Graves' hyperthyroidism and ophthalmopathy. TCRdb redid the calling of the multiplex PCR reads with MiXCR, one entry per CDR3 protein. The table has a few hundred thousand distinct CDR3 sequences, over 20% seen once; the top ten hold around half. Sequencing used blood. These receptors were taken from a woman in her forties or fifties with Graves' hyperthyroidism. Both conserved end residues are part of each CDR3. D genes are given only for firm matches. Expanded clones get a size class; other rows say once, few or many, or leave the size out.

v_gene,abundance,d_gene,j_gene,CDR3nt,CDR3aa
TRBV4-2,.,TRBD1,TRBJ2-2,TGTGCCAGCAGCCAAGATCTCCCACAGGGGGGGGAGCTGTTTTTT,CASSQDLPQGGELFF
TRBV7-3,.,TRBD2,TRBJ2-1,TGTGCCAGCAGCCCCCTAGCGGGGGGCTACAATGAGCAGTTCTTC,CASSPLAGGYNEQFF
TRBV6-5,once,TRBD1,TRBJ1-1,TGTGCCAGCAGTTACCTGAGGCAGGGGGCGGTGAGCACTGAAGCTTTCTTT,CASSYLRQGAVSTEAFF
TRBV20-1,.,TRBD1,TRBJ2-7,TGCAGTGCTAGAGATCGTCAGAGAAGGGGGCGCATCTACGAGCAGTACTTC,CSARDRQRRGRIYEQYF
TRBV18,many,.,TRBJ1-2,TGTGCCAGCTCACCTAACCAGGGACAAGCTAACTATGGCTACACCTTC,CASSPNQGQANYGYTF
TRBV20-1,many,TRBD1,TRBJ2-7,TGCAGTGCTAGAGGACAGGGGGCTAGCGGCGAGCAGTACTTC,CSARGQGASGEQYF
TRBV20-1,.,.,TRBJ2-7,TGCAGTGTCGCGAGATACGAGCAGTACTTC,CSVARYEQYF
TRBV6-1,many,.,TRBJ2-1,TGTGCCAGCCGGGGTTCTTCCTACAATGAGCAGTTCTTC,CASRGSSYNEQFF
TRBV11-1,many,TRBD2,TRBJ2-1,TGTGCCAGCAGCGACACCGGGACTAGAGAGCAGTTCTTC,CASSDTGTREQFF
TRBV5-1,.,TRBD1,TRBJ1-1,TGCGCCAGCAGCACCGGGACAGTGAAAACTGAAGCTTTCTTT,CASSTGTVKTEAFF
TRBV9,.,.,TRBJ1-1,TGTGCCAGCAGCTCGGGGACCCTGATGAACACTGAAGCTTTCTTT,CASSSGTLMNTEAFF
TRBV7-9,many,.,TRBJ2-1,TGTGCCAGCAGCTTAGTCGGACGGACCCCCTACAATGAGCAGTTCTTC,CASSLVGRTPYNEQFF
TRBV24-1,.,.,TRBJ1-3,TGTGCCACCAGTAGCCCTGGAAACACCATATATTTT,CATSSPGNTIYF
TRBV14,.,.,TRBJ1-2,TGTGCCAGCAGCCAACAGACAGGTTATGGCTACACCTTC,CASSQQTGYGYTF
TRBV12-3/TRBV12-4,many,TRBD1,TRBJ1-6,TGTGCCAGCACCTCAGGGGGTAGTTCCCATTCACCCCTCCACTTT,CASTSGGSSHSPLHF
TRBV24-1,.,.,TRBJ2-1,TGTGCCACCAGTGATGGTAAGGGGTCCGCCTACAATGAGCAGTTCTTC,CATSDGKGSAYNEQFF
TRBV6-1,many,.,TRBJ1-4,TGTGCCAGCAGTTACCTGACAGGCCACGCTAATGAAAAACTGTTTTTT,CASSYLTGHANEKLFF
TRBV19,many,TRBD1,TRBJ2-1,TGTGCCAGTAGTACTCGACAGGGGGCAATGTATCGTTACAATGAGCAGTTCTTC,CASSTRQGAMYRYNEQFF
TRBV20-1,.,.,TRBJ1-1,TGCAGTGCAAGGGACCCAAACACTGAAGCTTTCTTT,CSARDPNTEAFF
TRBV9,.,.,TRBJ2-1,TGTGCCAGCAGCGAAAGGGACTTCACCTACAATGAGCAGTTCTTC,CASSERDFTYNEQFF
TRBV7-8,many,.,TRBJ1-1,TGTGCCAGCAGCTTAGGGTTGGGCACTGAAGCTTTCTTT,CASSLGLGTEAFF
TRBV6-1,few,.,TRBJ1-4,TGTGCCAGCAGGTCCTCAGGAATCCGAGGTGAAAAACTGTTTTTT,CASRSSGIRGEKLFF
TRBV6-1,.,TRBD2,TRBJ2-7,TGTGCCAGCAGTGCCCCGGGGAGGGCAGGCCATCGGGAGCAGTACTTC,CASSAPGRAGHREQYF
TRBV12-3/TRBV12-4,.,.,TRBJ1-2,TGTGCCAGCAGCGTAGACTCATGGGGCTACACCTTC,CASSVDSWGYTF
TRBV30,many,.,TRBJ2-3,TGTGCCTGGAGCGTGGGACTGGTCACAGATACGCAGTATTTT,CAWSVGLVTDTQYF
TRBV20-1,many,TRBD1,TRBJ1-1,TGCAGTGCCCGAAAACAGGGGGCGAACACTGAAGCTTTCTTT,CSARKQGANTEAFF
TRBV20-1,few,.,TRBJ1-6,TGCAGTGCCCGAGGGGGGGGATCCTATAATTCACCCCTCCACTTT,CSARGGGSYNSPLHF
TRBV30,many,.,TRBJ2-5,TGTGCCTGGGGACAATCGGAGACCCAGTACTTC,CAWGQSETQYF
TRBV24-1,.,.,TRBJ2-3,TGTGCCACCGCTCATACAGATACGCAGTATTTT,CATAHTDTQYF
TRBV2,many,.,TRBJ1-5,TGTGCCAGCAAAGGACCGAGGGTCAATCAGCCCCAGCATTTT,CASKGPRVNQPQHF
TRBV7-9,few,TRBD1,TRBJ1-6,TGTGCCAGCAGCCGTACTCTTACAGGGGCGGATAATTCACCCCTCCACTTT,CASSRTLTGADNSPLHF
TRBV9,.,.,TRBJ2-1,TGTGCCAGCAGCGTAGGTAGCCGCAATGAGCAGTTCTTC,CASSVGSRNEQFF
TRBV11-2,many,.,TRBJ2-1,TGTGCCAGCAGCTCGAGGGACAAACCGATATACAATGAGCAGTTCTTC,CASSSRDKPIYNEQFF
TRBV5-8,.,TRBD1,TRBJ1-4,TGTGCCAGCAGCTCAAGGGGACAGGAGGTTAATGAAAAACTGTTTTTT,CASSSRGQEVNEKLFF
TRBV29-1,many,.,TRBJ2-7,TGCAGCGTGGCGGGACTCTCCTTCGGCGAGCAGTACTTC,CSVAGLSFGEQYF
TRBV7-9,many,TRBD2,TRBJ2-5,TGTGCCAGCAGCGGACTAGCGGGAGGAGACCAGTACTTC,CASSGLAGGDQYF
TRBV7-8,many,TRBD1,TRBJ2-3,TGTGCCAGCAGCTCCGGACAGGGCACAGATACGCAGTATTTT,CASSSGQGTDTQYF
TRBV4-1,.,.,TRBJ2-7,TGCGCCAGCAGCCAAGCGCAGGGATCGAGTTACGAGCAGTACTTC,CASSQAQGSSYEQYF
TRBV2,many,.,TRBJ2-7,TGTGCCAGCAGTTACGGGGTCCCCGGCCTCTACGAGCAGTACTTC,CASSYGVPGLYEQYF
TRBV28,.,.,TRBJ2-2,TGTGCCAGCAGTTTATGGACAGCAAACATCGGGGAGCTGTTTTTT,CASSLWTANIGELFF
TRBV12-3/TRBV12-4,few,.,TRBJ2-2,TGTGCCAGCAGTATGACTAACAAGGCCGGGGAGCTGTTTTTT,CASSMTNKAGELFF
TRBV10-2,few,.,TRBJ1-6,TGCGCCAGCAGTGAGGGCAGGGTCTCACCCCTCCACTTT,CASSEGRVSPLHF
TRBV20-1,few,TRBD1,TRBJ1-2,TGCAGTGAAGCGTCCGGGACAGGGTTTGGCTACACCTTC,CSEASGTGFGYTF
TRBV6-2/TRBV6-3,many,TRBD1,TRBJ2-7,TGTGCCAGCAGAAAAACAGGGGCTACAGAGCAGTACTTC,CASRKTGATEQYF
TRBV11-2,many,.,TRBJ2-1,TGTGCCAGCAGCTTAGCGGTCTCCTACAATGAGCAGTTCTTC,CASSLAVSYNEQFF
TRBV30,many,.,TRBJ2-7,TGTGCCTGGGGAAGGACCGGTCTCCACGAGCAGTACTTC,CAWGRTGLHEQYF
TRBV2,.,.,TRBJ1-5,TGTGCCAGCAGGGACGGGACACCACCTTTCCGAAATCAGCCCCAGCATTTT,CASRDGTPPFRNQPQHF
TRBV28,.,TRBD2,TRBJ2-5,TGTGCCAGCAGTTCCCCCCTCATCTGGGCTAGCGGGAGCTTTGAAGAGACCCAGTACTTC,CASSSPLIWASGSFEETQYF
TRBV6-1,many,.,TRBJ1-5,TGTGCCAGCAGTGAATCTTATCTTAGCAATCAGCCCCAGCATTTT,CASSESYLSNQPQHF
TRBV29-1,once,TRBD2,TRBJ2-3,TGCAGCGTCGCCCTCGGTAGCGGGGGGCGCCTCCCAGATACGCAGTATTTT,CSVALGSGGRLPDTQYF
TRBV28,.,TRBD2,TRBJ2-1,TGTGCCAGCAGTTTACTAGCGGCTGAGCAGTTCTTC,CASSLLAAEQFF
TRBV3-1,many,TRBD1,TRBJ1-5,TGTGCCAGCAGCCAGACAGGGCCGGGCCAGCCCCAGCATTTT,CASSQTGPGQPQHF
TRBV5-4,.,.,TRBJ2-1,TGTGCCAGCAGCTTGGACTACCGTTCCTACAATGAGCAGTTCTTC,CASSLDYRSYNEQFF
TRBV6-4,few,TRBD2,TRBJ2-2,TGTGCCAGCAGTGACGAGGCGGGAGGGACCGGGGAGCTGTTTTTT,CASSDEAGGTGELFF
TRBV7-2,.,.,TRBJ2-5,TGTGCCAGCAACCCAGGGGTGGGATTTGGAAAAGAGACCCAGTACTTC,CASNPGVGFGKETQYF
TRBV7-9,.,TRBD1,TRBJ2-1,TGTGCCAGCAGCTCCGGGACAGGGTCCCCGGGGGAGCAGTTCTTC,CASSSGTGSPGEQFF
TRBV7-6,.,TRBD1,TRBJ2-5,TGTGCCAGCAGCTTAGAGACGACAGGGCTGGAGACCCAGTACTTC,CASSLETTGLETQYF